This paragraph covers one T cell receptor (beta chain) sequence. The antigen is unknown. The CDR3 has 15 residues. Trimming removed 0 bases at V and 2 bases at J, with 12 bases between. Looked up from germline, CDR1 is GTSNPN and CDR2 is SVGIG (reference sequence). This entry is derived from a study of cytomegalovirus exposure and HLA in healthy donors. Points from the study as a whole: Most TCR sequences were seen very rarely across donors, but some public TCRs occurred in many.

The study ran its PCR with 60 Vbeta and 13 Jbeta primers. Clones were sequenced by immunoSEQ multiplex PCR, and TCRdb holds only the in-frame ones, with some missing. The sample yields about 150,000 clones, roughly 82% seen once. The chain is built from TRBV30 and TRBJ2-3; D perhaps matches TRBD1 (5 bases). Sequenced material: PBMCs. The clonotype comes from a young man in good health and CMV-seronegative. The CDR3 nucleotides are TGTGCCTGGAGTGTCCGGACACTACTCACAGATACGCAGTATTTT. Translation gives CAWSVRTLLTDTQYF.